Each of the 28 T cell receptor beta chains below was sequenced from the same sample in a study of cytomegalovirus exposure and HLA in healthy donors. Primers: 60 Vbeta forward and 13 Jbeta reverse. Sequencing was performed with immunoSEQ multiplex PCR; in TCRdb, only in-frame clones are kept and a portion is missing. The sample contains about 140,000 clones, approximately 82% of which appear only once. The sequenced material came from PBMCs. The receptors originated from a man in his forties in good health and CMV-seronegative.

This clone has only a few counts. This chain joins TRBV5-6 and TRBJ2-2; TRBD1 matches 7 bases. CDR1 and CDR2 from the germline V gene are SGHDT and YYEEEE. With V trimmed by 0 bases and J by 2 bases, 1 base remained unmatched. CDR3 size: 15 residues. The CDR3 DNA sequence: TGTGCCAGCAGCTTGGACAGGGGCAACACCGGGGAGCTGTTTTTT. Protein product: CASSLDRGNTGELFF.

Written as DNA, the CDR3 is TGTGCCAGCAGCTTAGGAGCCGGGGAGCTGTTTTTT. This codes for CASSLGAGELFF. This sequence joins TRBV7-8 and TRBJ2-2; D uncertain. Trimming removed 1 base at V and 6 bases at J, with 3 bases between. Per the germline V gene, CDR1 is SGHVS and CDR2 is FQNEAQ. This CDR3 contains 12 residues.

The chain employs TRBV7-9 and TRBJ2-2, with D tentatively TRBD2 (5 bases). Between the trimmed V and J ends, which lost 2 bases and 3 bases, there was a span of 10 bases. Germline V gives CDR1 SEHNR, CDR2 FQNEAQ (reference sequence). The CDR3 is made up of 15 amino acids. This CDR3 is CASSLTGFDTGELFF. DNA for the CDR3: TGTGCCAGCAGCTTAACGGGGTTCGACACCGGGGAGCTGTTTTTT.

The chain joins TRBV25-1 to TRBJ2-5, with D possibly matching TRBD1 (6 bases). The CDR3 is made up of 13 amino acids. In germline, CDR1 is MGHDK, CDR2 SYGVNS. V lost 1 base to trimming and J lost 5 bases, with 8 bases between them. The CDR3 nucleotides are TGTGCCAGCAGTGAATGGGGGCAGGAGACCCAGTACTTC. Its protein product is CASSEWGQETQYF. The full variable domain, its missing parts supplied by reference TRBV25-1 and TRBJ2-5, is EADIYQTPRYLVIGTGKKITLECSQTMGHDKMYWYQQDPGMELHLIHYSYGVNSTEKGDLSSESTVSRIRTEHFPLTLESARPSHTSQYLCASSEWGQETQYFGPGTRLLVL.

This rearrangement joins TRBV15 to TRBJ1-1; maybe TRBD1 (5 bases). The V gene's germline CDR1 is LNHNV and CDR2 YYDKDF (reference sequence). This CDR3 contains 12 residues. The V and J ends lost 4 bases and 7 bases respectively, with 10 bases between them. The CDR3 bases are TGTGCCACCAGCACCCTCCAGGGTGAAGCTTTCTTT. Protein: CATSTLQGEAFF.

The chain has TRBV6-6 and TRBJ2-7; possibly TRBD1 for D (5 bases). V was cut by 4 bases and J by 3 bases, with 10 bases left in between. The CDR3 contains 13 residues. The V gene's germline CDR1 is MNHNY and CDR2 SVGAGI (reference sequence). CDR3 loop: CASSWLGVYEQYF. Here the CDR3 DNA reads TGTGCCAGCAGTTGGTTAGGGGTCTACGAGCAGTACTTC.

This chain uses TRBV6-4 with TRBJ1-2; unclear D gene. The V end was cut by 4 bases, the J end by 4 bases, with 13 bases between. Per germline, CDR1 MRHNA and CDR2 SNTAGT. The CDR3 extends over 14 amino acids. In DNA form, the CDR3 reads TGTGCCAGCAGTGCGTACAGACAAATCTATGGCTACACCTTC. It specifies CASSAYRQIYGYTF.

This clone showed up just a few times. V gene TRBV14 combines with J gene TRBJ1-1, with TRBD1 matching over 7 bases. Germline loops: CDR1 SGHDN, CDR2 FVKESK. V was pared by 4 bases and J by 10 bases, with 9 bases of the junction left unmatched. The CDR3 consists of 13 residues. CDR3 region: CASSPLGQAVAFF. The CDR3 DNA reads TGTGCCAGCAGCCCCCTTGGACAGGCTGTAGCTTTCTTT.

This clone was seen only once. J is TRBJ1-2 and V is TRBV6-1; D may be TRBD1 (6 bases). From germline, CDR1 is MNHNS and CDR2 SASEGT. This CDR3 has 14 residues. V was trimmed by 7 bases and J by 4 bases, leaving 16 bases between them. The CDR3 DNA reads TGTGCCAGCAACAGCGTTCAGGGGAGCTATGGCTACACCTTC. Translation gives CASNSVQGSYGYTF.

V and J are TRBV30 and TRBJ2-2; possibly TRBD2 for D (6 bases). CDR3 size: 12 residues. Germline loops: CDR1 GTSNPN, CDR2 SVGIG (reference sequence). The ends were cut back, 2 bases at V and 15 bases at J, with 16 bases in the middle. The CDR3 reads CAWSLSAWRVFF. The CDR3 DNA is TGTGCCTGGAGTCTTTCTGCTTGGAGGGTGTTTTTT. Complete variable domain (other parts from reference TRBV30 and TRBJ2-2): SQTIHQWPATLVQPVGSPLSLECTVEGTSNPNLYWYRQAAGRGLQLLFYSVGIGQISSEVPQNLSASRPQDRQFILSSKKLLLSDSGFYLCAWSLSAWRVFFGEGSRLTVL.

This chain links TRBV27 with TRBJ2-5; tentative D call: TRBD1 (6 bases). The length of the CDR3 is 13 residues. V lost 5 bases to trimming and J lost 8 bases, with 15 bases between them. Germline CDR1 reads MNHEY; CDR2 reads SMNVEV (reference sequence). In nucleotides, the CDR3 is TGTGCCAGCAGTATCGGGACCAGGGGTACCCAGTACTTC. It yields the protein CASSIGTRGTQYF.

Here the CDR3 reads CASSEAGRNQPQHF. For the CDR3, the DNA is TGTGCCAGCAGCGAGGCGGGGAGAAATCAGCCCCAGCATTTT. The chain joins TRBV6-5 to TRBJ1-5; D remains ambiguous. The V gene's germline CDR1 is MNHEY and CDR2 SVGAGI. Trimming removed 6 bases from V and 4 bases from J, with 13 bases in between. This CDR3 has 14 amino acids.

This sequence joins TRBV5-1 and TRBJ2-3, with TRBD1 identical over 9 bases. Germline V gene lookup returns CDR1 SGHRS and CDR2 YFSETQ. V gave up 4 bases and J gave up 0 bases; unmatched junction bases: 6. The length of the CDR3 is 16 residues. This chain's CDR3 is CASSDRDRDSTDTQYF. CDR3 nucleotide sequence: TGCGCCAGCAGCGACCGGGACAGGGATAGCACAGATACGCAGTATTTT.

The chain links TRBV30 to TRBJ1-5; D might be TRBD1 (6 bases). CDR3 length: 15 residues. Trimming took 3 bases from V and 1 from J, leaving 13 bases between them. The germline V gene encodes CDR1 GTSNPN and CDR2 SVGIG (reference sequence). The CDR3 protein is CAWRETGLSNQPQHF. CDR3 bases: TGTGCCTGGAGGGAAACAGGGTTGAGCAATCAGCCCCAGCATTTT. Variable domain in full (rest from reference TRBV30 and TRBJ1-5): SQTIHQWPATLVQPVGSPLSLECTVEGTSNPNLYWYRQAAGRGLQLLFYSVGIGQISSEVPQNLSASRPQDRQFILSSKKLLLSDSGFYLCAWRETGLSNQPQHFGDGTRLSIL.

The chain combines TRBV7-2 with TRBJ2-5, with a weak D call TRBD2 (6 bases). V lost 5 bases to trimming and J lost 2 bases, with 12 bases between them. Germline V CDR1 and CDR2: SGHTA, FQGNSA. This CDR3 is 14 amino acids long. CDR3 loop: CASSTPGTQETQYF. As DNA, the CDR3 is TGTGCCAGCAGCACACCAGGGACTCAAGAGACCCAGTACTTC.

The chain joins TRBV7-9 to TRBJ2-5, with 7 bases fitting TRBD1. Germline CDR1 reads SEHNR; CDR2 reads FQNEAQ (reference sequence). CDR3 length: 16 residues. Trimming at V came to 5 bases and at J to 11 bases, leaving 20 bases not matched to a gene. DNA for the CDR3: TGTGCCAGCAGCCCAAGCCTTAGACAGGGAATAGGGGAGCAGTACTTC. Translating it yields CASSPSLRQGIGEQYF.

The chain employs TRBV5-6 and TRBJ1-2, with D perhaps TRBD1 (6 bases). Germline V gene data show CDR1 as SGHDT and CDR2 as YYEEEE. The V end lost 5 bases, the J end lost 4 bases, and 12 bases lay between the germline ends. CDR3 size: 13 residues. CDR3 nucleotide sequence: TGTGCCAGCAGATTTGGACAGCTCTATGGCTACACCTTC. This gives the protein CASRFGQLYGYTF.

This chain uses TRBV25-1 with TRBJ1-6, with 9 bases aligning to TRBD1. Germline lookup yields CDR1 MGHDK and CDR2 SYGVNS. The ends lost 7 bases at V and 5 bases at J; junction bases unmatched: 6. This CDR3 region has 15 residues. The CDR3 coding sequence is TGTGCCAGCAACCTACAGGGGGCCGATAATTCACCCCTCCACTTT. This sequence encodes CASNLQGADNSPLHF.

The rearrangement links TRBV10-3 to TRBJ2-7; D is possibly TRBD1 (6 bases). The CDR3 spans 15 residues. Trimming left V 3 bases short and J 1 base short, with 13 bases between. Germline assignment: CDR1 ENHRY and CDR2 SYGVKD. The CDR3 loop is CAISDVQGPSYEQYF. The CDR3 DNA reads TGTGCCATCAGTGACGTGCAGGGGCCTTCCTACGAGCAGTACTTC.

The CDR3, as DNA: TGTGCCAGCAACCCCCCGGGACAGGGGTTTTTTGGCTACACCTTC. As protein: CASNPPGQGFFGYTF. This chain connects TRBV28 to TRBJ1-2; 10 nucleotides match TRBD1. Looked up from germline, CDR1 is MDHEN and CDR2 is SYDVKM. This CDR3 comprises 15 residues. Trimming removed 7 bases from V and 7 bases from J; junction bases left unmatched: 12.

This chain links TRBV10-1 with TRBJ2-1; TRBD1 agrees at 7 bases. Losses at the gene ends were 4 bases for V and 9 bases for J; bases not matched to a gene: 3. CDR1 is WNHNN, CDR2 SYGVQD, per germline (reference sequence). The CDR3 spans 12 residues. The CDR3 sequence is CASSGDSSEQFF. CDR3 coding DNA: TGCGCCAGCAGTGGGGACAGTTCTGAGCAGTTCTTC.

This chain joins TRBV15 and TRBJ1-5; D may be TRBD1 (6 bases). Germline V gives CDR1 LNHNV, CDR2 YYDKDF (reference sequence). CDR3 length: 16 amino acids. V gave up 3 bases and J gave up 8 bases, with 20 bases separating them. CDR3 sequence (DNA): TGTGCCACCAGCAGGGGGACGGGACAAGGTGGTAAGCCCCAGCATTTT. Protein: CATSRGTGQGGKPQHF.

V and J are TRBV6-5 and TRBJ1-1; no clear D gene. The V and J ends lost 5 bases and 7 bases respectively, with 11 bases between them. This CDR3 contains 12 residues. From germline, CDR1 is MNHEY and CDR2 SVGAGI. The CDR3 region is CASSEFGSEAFF. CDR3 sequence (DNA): TGTGCCAGCAGTGAGTTCGGTAGTGAAGCTTTCTTT.

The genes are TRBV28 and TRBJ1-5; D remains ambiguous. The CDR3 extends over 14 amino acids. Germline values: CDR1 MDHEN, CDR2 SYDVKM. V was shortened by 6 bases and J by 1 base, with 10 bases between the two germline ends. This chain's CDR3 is CASRSRSSNQPQHF. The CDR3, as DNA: TGTGCCAGCAGATCCCGGTCGAGCAATCAGCCCCAGCATTTT. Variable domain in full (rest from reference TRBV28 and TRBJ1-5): DVKVTQSSRYLVKRTGEKVFLECVQDMDHENMFWYRQDPGLGLRLIYFSYDVKMKEKGDIPEGYSVSREKKERFSLILESASTNQTSMYLCASRSRSSNQPQHFGDGTRLSIL.

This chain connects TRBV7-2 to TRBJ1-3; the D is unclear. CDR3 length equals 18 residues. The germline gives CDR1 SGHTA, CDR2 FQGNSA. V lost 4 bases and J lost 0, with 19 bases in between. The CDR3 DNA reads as TGTGCCAGCAGCTCCCTTCCACGATTCAGCGGCTCTGGAAACACCATATATTTT. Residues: CASSSLPRFSGSGNTIYF.

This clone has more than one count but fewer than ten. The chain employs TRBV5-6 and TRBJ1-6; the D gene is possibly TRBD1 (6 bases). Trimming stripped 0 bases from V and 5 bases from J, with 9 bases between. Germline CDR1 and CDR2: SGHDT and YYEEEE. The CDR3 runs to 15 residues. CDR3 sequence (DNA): TGTGCCAGCAGCTTGGGACAGGTCGATAATTCACCCCTCCACTTT. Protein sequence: CASSLGQVDNSPLHF.

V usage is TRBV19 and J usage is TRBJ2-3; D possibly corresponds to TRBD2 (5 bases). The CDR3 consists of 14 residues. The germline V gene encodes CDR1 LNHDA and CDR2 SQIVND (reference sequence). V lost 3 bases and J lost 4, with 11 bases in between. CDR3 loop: CASSIGVASDTQYF. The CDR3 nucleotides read TGTGCCAGTAGTATTGGGGTAGCGTCAGATACGCAGTATTTT.

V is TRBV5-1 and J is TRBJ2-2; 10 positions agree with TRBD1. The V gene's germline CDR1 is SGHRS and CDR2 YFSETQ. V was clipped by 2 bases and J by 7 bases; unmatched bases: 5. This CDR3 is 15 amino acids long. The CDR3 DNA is TGCGCCAGCAGCTTAGACAGGGGGCCGGGCGGGGAGCTGTTTTTT. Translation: CASSLDRGPGGELFF.